This TCR beta chain was profiled in a study of human T cells and chemical hapten exposure. Notes on the study in general: Significantly more large CDR3 similarity clusters arose among expanded TCRs than among controls.

Time point given: patch test 1, 2 weeks after DPC sensitization. The sample's treatment: therapeutic diphenylcyclopropenone sensitization with weekly scalp DPC. The authors' total RNA extraction used unfractionated whole blood. MiXCR, run by TCRdb on the RACE reads, gives a single entry per CDR3 protein. The profile shows fewer than 150,000 distinct CDR3 sequences, roughly 15% of them singletons. This clonotype was recorded many times. Its matching antigen is unknown. V dropped 5 bases and J dropped 6; count of bases not matched to a gene: 14. This CDR3 region has 18 residues. CDR1 is MRHNA, CDR2 SNTAGT, per germline.

The J gene is TRBJ2-2, the V gene TRBV6-4; the match to TRBD2 covers 11 bases. The receptor comes from a man aged 18 to 30 with alopecia areata. Some clones in this sample may be carry-over from other donors' samples. Sequenced material: whole blood, taken in connection with sensitization to the hapten diphenylcyclopropenone (DPC). CDR3 amino acids: CASSPSTSGVPSAGELFF. The DNA of the CDR3 is TGTGCCAGCAGTCCGTCGACTAGCGGGGTCCCCTCCGCCGGGGAGCTGTTTTTT.